What follows is one T cell receptor (beta chain) and its context. Its antigen is unknown. Following 10 days of culture, CD4+ T cells were isolated. This record belongs to a study of vaccination effects on CD4 cells after COVID-19. Data came from immunoSEQ multiplex PCR; TCRdb stores just in-frame clones and leaves some out. The profile shows 50,000 to 70,000 clones, approximately 72% of them singletons. Deletions cut 1 base from V and 8 bases from J, with 14 bases between. CDR3 length: 14 amino acids. Germline V gene lookup returns CDR1 SEHNR and CDR2 FQNEAQ (reference sequence). The J gene is TRBJ1-1, the V gene TRBV7-9, with a possible D match to TRBD1 (6 bases). The sample consisted of CD4+ T cells from PBMCs cultured without peptide, taken before COVID-19 vaccination. The TCR comes from a human donor who had a prior SARS-CoV-2 infection. CDR3 region: CASSLGGGPLEAFF. The DNA of the CDR3 is TGTGCCAGCAGCTTAGGCGGGGGGCCACTCGAAGCTTTCTTT.